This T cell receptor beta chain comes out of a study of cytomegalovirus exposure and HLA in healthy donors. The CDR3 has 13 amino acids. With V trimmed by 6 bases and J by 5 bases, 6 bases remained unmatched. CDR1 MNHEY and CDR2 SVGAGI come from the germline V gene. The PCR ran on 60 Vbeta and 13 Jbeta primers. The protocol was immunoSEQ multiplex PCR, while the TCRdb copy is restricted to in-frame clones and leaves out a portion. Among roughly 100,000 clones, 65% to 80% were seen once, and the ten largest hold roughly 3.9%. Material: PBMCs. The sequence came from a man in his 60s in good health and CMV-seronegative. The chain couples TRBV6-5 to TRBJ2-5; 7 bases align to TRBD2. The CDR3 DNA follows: TGTGCCAGCAGCCAGTCGGGGGGTGAGACCCAGTACTTC. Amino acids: CASSQSGGETQYF.